Shown below are 13 T cell receptor beta chains from a single sample sequenced in a study of blood T cells in healthy people across ages. Primers used in a second PCR of about 6 to 11 cycles were a sample-barcoded 5' primer and a J-beta primer mix. From the 5' RACE reads, TCRdb called clonotypes with MiXCR, one entry per CDR3 protein. The sample carries more than 550,000 distinct CDR3 sequences, 22% recorded once. Input material: blood. The source is a man in his 70s in good health.

This clonotype has a handful of counts. J is TRBJ2-5 and V is TRBV6-2 or TRBV6-3; TRBD2 is a possible D gene (5 bases). Germline V lookup: CDR1 MNHEY, CDR2 SVGEGT. This CDR3 has 18 residues. The germline V and J ends were trimmed by 2 bases and 7 bases, with 26 bases remaining between them. Here the CDR3 reads CASSYGTSVGGRGWTQYF. As DNA, the CDR3 is TGTGCCAGCAGTTACGGTACTTCGGTTGGCGGGCGAGGATGGACCCAGTACTTC.

This clonotype was seen only a few times. V usage is TRBV21-1 and J usage is TRBJ2-5; TRBD1, the table's D call, was not compared with the DNA. TRBV21-1 is flagged as a pseudogene. The length of the CDR3 is 14 residues. CDR3 sequence: CASSLRDRQKTQYF. The CDR3 bases are TGTGCCAGCAGCTTGCGGGACAGGCAAAAGACCCAGTACTTC.

This clonotype was recorded a few times. CDR3 sequence: CASSQPRGAQETQYF. Here the CDR3 DNA reads TGTGCCAGCAGCCAGCCTAGGGGGGCCCAAGAGACCCAGTACTTC. This chain connects TRBV12-3 or TRBV12-4 to TRBJ2-5; D is possibly TRBD1 or TRBD2 (6 bases each). Trimming removed 6 bases at V and 1 base at J, with 15 bases between. There are 15 residues in the CDR3.

This clonotype turned up a few times. The chain recombines TRBV28 with TRBJ1-3; D gene ambiguous. Germline values: CDR1 MDHEN, CDR2 SYDVKM. The CDR3 contains 15 residues. With 3 bases removed from V and 5 bases from J, the gap between germline ends came to 14 bases. CDR3 bases: TGTGCCAGCAGTTTGGTGGCCGGATCGAGAAACACCATATATTTT. It translates to CASSLVAGSRNTIYF.

The chain has TRBV18 and TRBJ2-3; 8 nucleotides align to TRBD1. This CDR3 has 15 amino acids. Trimming cost V 4 bases and J 2 bases; bases outside gene matches: 5. The germline CDR1 and CDR2 sequences are KGHSH and LQKENI. This CDR3 is CASSHMTGDTDTQYF. CDR3 DNA: TGTGCCAGCTCACACATGACAGGGGACACAGATACGCAGTATTTT.

This clonotype was detected a few times. V is TRBV6-6 and J is TRBJ2-1, with D possibly being TRBD1 or TRBD2 (6 bases each). The V end was cut by 7 bases, the J end by 0 bases, with 7 bases between. This CDR3 contains 13 residues. Germline values: CDR1 MNHNY, CDR2 SVGAGI (reference sequence). The CDR3 nucleotides read TGTGCCAGCAAGGGGGGCTCCTACAATGAGCAGTTCTTC. It is translated as CASKGGSYNEQFF.

This chain joins TRBV7-9 and TRBJ2-2, with D unresolved. With 5 bases removed from V and 5 bases from J, the gap between germline ends came to 9 bases. CDR1 is SEHNR, CDR2 FQNEAQ, per germline (reference sequence). This CDR3 has 13 residues. CDR3 sequence reads: CASSIPRTGELFF. In DNA form, the CDR3 reads TGTGCCAGCAGCATTCCCCGGACCGGGGAGCTGTTTTTT.

This clonotype was counted a few times. This sequence joins TRBV28 and TRBJ2-4, with 7 bases identical to TRBD1. V was clipped by 5 bases and J by 1 base; unmatched bases: 8. This CDR3 region has 16 residues. The germline V gene has CDR1 MDHEN and CDR2 SYDVKM. CDR3 protein: CASSPTGQVAKNIQYF. In DNA, the CDR3 is TGTGCCAGCAGTCCGACCGGACAGGTTGCCAAAAACATTCAGTACTTC.

A few counts support this clonotype. The chain has TRBV5-8 and TRBJ1-2; the D gene is possibly TRBD1 (5 bases). Trimming removed 1 base at V and 1 base at J, with 8 bases between. The CDR3 is 14 residues long. CDR1 SGHTS and CDR2 YDEGEE come from the germline V gene. CDR3 loop: CASSLWGYNYGYTF. In DNA form, the CDR3 reads TGTGCCAGCAGCTTGTGGGGGTATAACTATGGCTACACCTTC.

This clonotype was recorded a few times. V usage is TRBV30 and J usage is TRBJ1-1; D remains ambiguous. The germline gives CDR1 GTSNPN, CDR2 SVGIG (reference sequence). V shed 2 bases and J shed 4 bases, with 14 bases lying between them. The CDR3 loop spans 14 amino acids. The CDR3 sequence: CAWSSIRSVTEAFF. The CDR3 coding sequence is TGTGCCTGGAGTAGCATACGCTCGGTCACTGAAGCTTTCTTT.

The chain has TRBV3-1 and TRBJ2-1, with D uncertain. The germline gives CDR1 LGHDT, CDR2 YNNKEL (reference sequence). The length of the CDR3 is 14 residues. The V and J ends lost 1 base and 4 bases respectively, with 8 bases between them. CDR3 in amino acids: CASSQGWSYNEQFF. In DNA, the CDR3 is TGTGCCAGCAGCCAAGGGTGGAGTTACAATGAGCAGTTCTTC.

The genes are TRBV5-5 and TRBJ2-3; 14 nucleotides align to TRBD2. CDR3 length: 16 amino acids. Germline assignment: CDR1 SGHKS and CDR2 YYEKEE (reference sequence). The V and J ends lost 3 bases and 5 bases, in that order; junction bases with no gene match: 5. For the CDR3, the DNA is TGTGCCAGCAGCTCGGGACTAGCGGGAGCGGGAGATACGCAGTATTTT. As protein: CASSSGLAGAGDTQYF.

The chain employs TRBV5-1 and TRBJ2-3, with 10 bases lining up with TRBD1. V lost 2 bases, J lost 1 base, and 4 bases stayed unmatched. The germline V gene encodes CDR1 SGHRS and CDR2 YFSETQ. The CDR3 is made up of 16 amino acids. The CDR3 bases are TGCGCCAGCAGCTTCACCGGACAGGGGGGCACAGATACGCAGTATTTT. It codes for CASSFTGQGGTDTQYF. Full variable domain (outside the CDR3, taken from reference TRBV5-1 and TRBJ2-3): KAGVTQTPRYLIKTRGQQVTLSCSPISGHRSVSWYQQTPGQGLQFLFEYFSETQRNKGNFPGRFSGRQFSNSRSEMNVSTLELGDSALYLCASSFTGQGGTDTQYFGPGTRLTVL.